Sequencing of this T cell receptor (beta chain) was carried out in a study of T-cell reconstitution after alpha-beta-depleted transplantation in children. Study findings and constraints: At the one-year point after transplant, T-cell counts and TCRbeta diversity were found to come mostly from T cells that had been newly produced. Surviving recipient T cells and thymic progenitors produced the high day-60 TCRbeta diversity seen in some patients. Expanded graft clones numbering several hundred reportedly gave rise to alpha-beta T cells about two months after transplant.

Losses at the gene ends were 5 bases for V and 5 bases for J; bases not matched to a gene: 8. CDR3 size: 16 residues. The germline V gene encodes CDR1 SGHVS and CDR2 FQNEAQ. It was with unique molecular identifiers that the TCRbeta library was prepared. TCRdb fed the PCR reads into MiXCR, producing one record per CDR3 protein. The sample lists 800,000 to 1,000,000 distinct CDR3 sequences; roughly 29% were seen once. As to this clonotype: Its antigen is still unknown.

The J gene is TRBJ2-2, the V gene TRBV7-8; 10 nucleotides align to TRBD1. The source is a boy under three years old who had a stem cell transplant for SCID, so the T cells may come from the graft donor. The starting material was PBMCs, mostly from graft donor cells, obtained 360 days after TCRalphabeta/CD19-depleted stem cell transplant. In DNA form, the CDR3 reads TGTGCCAGCAGCCCATGGACAGGGGGTGGGACCGGGGAGCTGTTTTTT. Protein sequence: CASSPWTGGGTGELFF.